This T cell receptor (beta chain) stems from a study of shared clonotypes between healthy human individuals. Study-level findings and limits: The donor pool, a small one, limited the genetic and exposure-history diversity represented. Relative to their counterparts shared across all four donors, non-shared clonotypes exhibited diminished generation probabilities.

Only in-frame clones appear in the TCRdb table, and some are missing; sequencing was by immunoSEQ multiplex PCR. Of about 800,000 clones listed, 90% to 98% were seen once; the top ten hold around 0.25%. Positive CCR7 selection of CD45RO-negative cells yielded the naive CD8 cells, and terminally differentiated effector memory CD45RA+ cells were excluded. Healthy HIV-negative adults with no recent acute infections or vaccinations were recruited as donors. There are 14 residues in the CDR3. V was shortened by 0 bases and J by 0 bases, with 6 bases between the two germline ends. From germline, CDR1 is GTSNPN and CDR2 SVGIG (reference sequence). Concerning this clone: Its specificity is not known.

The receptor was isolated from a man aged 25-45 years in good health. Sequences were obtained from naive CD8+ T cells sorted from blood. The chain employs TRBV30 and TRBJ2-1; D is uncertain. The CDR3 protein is CAWSVSSSYNEQFF. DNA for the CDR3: TGTGCCTGGAGTGTATCTAGCTCCTACAATGAGCAGTTCTTC.